This TCR beta chain comes out of a study of Tregs in tolerant kidney transplant recipients. General study findings and limits: Some patients' samples used different primers over time, so nucleotide sequences weren't comparable. The most relevant donor-specific Treg TCRbeta repertoire apparently came from expansion with activated donor B cells. Antigen-driven expansion was suggested because donor-specific Tregs expanded more than all Tregs in tolerant patients.

Profiled with immunoSEQ multiplex PCR; TCRdb holds only in-frame clones, not every one. The sample yields roughly 80,000 clones, roughly 90% seen once. Mixed chimerism was transient after nonmyeloablative marrow transplants from related graft donors. Thawed PBMCs were FACS-sorted into unstimulated CD4+CD25+CD127- regulatory T cells, CD4+CD25- non-regulatory cells, CD4 and CD8 cells. Details on this clone: What it binds is unknown.

The CDR3 has 13 amino acids. Germline values: CDR1 ENHRY, CDR2 SYGVKD. V lost 3 bases and J 3 bases, leaving 9 bases between the germline ends. The clonotype was recovered from a human patient who received a combined kidney and bone marrow transplant. A subset of T cells may come from the graft donor. The sample here was CD4+ T cells from blood (PBMCs), taken 24 months after the transplant. The chain carries TRBV10-3 and TRBJ2-7; D remains unclear. CDR3 loop: CAISDLAYYEQYF. The CDR3 nucleotides read TGTGCCATCAGTGACTTAGCATACTACGAGCAGTACTTC.